A single sample is the source of the 18 T cell receptor beta chains below, sequenced in a study of control samples from healthy donors and cancer patients (dated by TCRdb to the early 2020s). The library was obtained by the immunoSEQ multiplex PCR assay. Not all clones reach the TCRdb copy of this immuneACCESS table, which keeps in-frame sequences only. Checked studies attribute under half of the gap to unresolved V genes and leave the rest unexplained. In this sample the table shows around 110,000 clones, 80% to 90% of which occur a single time. About 1% of the sample belongs to the ten largest clones. Sequenced: PBMCs. These receptors were taken from a woman aged 45-60 years with colorectal cancer.

This chain connects TRBV13 to TRBJ2-3; 9 positions match TRBD2. The CDR3 runs 17 residues. With V trimmed by 6 bases and J by 5 bases, 15 bases remained unmatched. In germline, CDR1 is PRHDT, CDR2 FYEKMQ (reference sequence). The CDR3 sequence is CASSRTRGGAGVDTQYF. The CDR3 DNA sequence: TGTGCCAGCAGTCGGACTCGCGGGGGGGCCGGGGTAGATACGCAGTATTTT.

This rearrangement joins TRBV7-6 to TRBJ2-3; 7 bases are shared with TRBD1. Looked up from germline, CDR1 is SGHVS and CDR2 is FNYEAQ. This CDR3 is 14 amino acids long. The V gene end was trimmed by 5 bases and the J gene end by 4 bases; junction bases not matched to a gene: 6. The CDR3 loop reads CASSPGQASDTQYF. The DNA of the CDR3 is TGTGCCAGCAGCCCTGGACAGGCCTCAGATACGCAGTATTTT.

The V gene is TRBV27, the J gene TRBJ2-7, with D perhaps TRBD1 (6 bases). CDR1 and CDR2 from the germline V gene are MNHEY and SMNVEV (reference sequence). The V gene lost 11 bases and the J gene lost 2 bases, with 13 bases spanning the gap. The CDR3 consists of 12 residues. The CDR3 sequence: CARIEGAYEQYF. CDR3 DNA: TGTGCCCGAATCGAGGGGGCCTACGAGCAGTACTTC.

The gene calls are TRBV5-1 and TRBJ1-2; tentatively, D is TRBD1 (5 bases). Trimming took 7 bases from V and 8 from J, leaving 21 bases between them. Germline CDR1 reads SGHRS; CDR2 reads YFSETQ. The CDR3 is 14 amino acids. The CDR3: CASGPDPGLGGYTF. The CDR3 bases are TGCGCCAGCGGCCCGGATCCAGGGTTGGGGGGCTACACCTTC.

The rearrangement joins TRBV7-9 to TRBJ2-7, with D possibly being TRBD2 (5 bases). V lost 3 bases and J 3 bases, leaving 9 bases between the germline ends. This CDR3 has 13 residues. CDR1 is SEHNR and CDR2 is FQNEAQ in the germline V gene (reference sequence). For the CDR3, the DNA is TGTGCCAGCAGCTTGGGGAGAGACTACGAGCAGTACTTC. It encodes CASSLGRDYEQYF. The variable domain in full, with the rest retrieved from reference TRBV7-9 and TRBJ2-7, is DTGVSQNPRHKITKRGQNVTFRCDPISEHNRLYWYRQTLGQGPEFLTYFQNEAQLEKSRLLSDRFSAERPKGSFSTLEIQRTEQGDSAMYLCASSLGRDYEQYFGPGTRLTVT.

The CDR3 DNA reads TGCGCCAGCAGCCCCCAGTTGGGGAACGACATGGTTCAGTACTTC. It yields the protein CASSPQLGNDMVQYF. The J gene is TRBJ2-7, the V gene TRBV5-1; D is undetermined. Germline lookup yields CDR1 SGHRS and CDR2 YFSETQ. V was cut by 4 bases and J by 10 bases, with 24 bases left in between. This CDR3 contains 15 residues.

This clone was seen a single time. J is TRBJ1-2 and V is TRBV6-5; 9 bases match TRBD1. The CDR3 covers 14 residues. The V and J ends lost 6 bases and 11 bases, in that order; junction bases with no gene match: 13. Germline loops: CDR1 MNHEY, CDR2 SVGAGI. This CDR3 is CASSSDRGDLSYTF. In DNA form, the CDR3 reads TGTGCCAGCAGCTCCGACAGGGGGGATCTGAGTTACACCTTC.

This chain uses TRBV9 with TRBJ1-2, with 7 bases fitting TRBD1. V trimming: 4 bases; J trimming: 4 bases; junction bases outside the gene matches: 7. This CDR3 has 14 amino acids. CDR1 SGDLS and CDR2 YYNGEE come from the germline V gene. The CDR3, as DNA: TGTGCCAGCAGCCGTCAGGGGGGCCCCTATGGCTACACCTTC. As protein: CASSRQGGPYGYTF.

The chain has TRBV19 and TRBJ1-6; 7 bases match TRBD1. This CDR3 is built from 18 residues. The V segment lost 3 bases and the J segment 8 bases; nucleotides outside the gene matches: 16. CDR1 LNHDA and CDR2 SQIVND come from the germline V gene (reference sequence). The CDR3, as DNA: TGTGCCAGTAGTATCTTCCGTCCCCTCCGGGACAGAGATTCACCCCTCCACTTT. Translating gives CASSIFRPLRDRDSPLHF. The whole variable domain, filled in from reference TRBV19 and TRBJ1-6, reads DGGITQSPKYLFRKEGQNVTLSCEQNLNHDAMYWYRQDPGQGLRLIYYSQIVNDFQKGDIAEGYSVSREKKESFPLTVTSAQKNPTAFYLCASSIFRPLRDRDSPLHFGNGTRLTVT.

The chain combines TRBV2 with TRBJ1-2, with 9 positions matching TRBD1. The CDR3 extends over 14 amino acids. The germline gives CDR1 SNHLY, CDR2 FYNNEI. The trim removed 4 bases at V and 4 bases at J, leaving 4 bases unmatched. The CDR3 nucleotides read TGTGCCAGCAGTGTTGGGACAGGGCTCTATGGCTACACCTTC. Protein: CASSVGTGLYGYTF.

In nucleotides, the CDR3 is TGTGCCAGCAGGCGGCCCCCCGGGGAAGCTTTCTTT. This gives the protein CASRRPPGEAFF. The chain uses TRBV6-5 and TRBJ1-1; D is uncertain. CDR3 length: 12 residues. CDR1 is MNHEY and CDR2 is SVGAGI in the germline V gene. The V gene lost 6 bases and the J gene lost 8 bases, with 13 bases spanning the gap.

The V call is TRBV27, the J call TRBJ1-5; 7 positions match TRBD1. The V and J ends lost 2 bases and 1 base, in that order; junction bases with no gene match: 2. Germline V CDR1 and CDR2: MNHEY, SMNVEV (reference sequence). This CDR3 has 15 residues. The DNA for the CDR3 is TGTGCCAGCAGTTTAACAGGGGAAAGCAATCAGCCCCAGCATTTT. Translation gives CASSLTGESNQPQHF.

The chain uses TRBV3-1 (or the pseudogene TRBV3-2) and TRBJ2-5, with TRBD2 matching 7 bases. V shed 1 base and J 4 bases; nucleotides not matched to a gene: 9. The length of the CDR3 is 16 residues. Germline V gene data show CDR1 as LGHDT and CDR2 as YNNKEL (reference sequence). Here the CDR3 reads CASSQVGLPQGETQYF. In nucleotides, the CDR3 is TGTGCCAGCAGCCAAGTGGGACTACCCCAGGGAGAGACCCAGTACTTC.

This chain joins TRBV5-5 and TRBJ2-6; D unresolved. V was trimmed by 4 bases and J by 4 bases, leaving 12 bases between them. The CDR3 consists of 15 residues. Germline loops: CDR1 SGHKS, CDR2 YYEKEE (reference sequence). The DNA of the CDR3 is TGTGCCAGCAGCCCTGGCCCGGTGGGGGCCAACGTCCTGACTTTC. It is translated as CASSPGPVGANVLTF. Using reference TRBV5-5 and TRBJ2-6 for the parts outside the CDR3, the full variable domain is DAGVTQSPTHLIKTRGQQVTLRCSPISGHKSVSWYQQVLGQGPQFIFQYYEKEERGRGNFPDRFSARQFPNYSSELNVNALLLGDSALYLCASSPGPVGANVLTFGAGSRLTVL.

The chain joins TRBV5-1 to TRBJ1-1; D call uncertain. CDR3 length: 13 residues. CDR1 and CDR2 (germline): SGHRS, YFSETQ. Deletions cut 7 bases from V and 4 bases from J, with 14 bases between. CDR3 loop: CASSGEMGTEAFF. CDR3 coding DNA: TGCGCCAGCTCTGGGGAAATGGGCACTGAAGCTTTCTTT.

This chain joins TRBV24-1 and TRBJ1-2; 7 bases line up with TRBD1. Germline V gene data show CDR1 as KGHDR and CDR2 as SFDVKD. This CDR3 comprises 14 residues. Unmatched junction bases numbered 5, after V lost 4 bases and J lost 4 bases. CDR3 nucleotide sequence: TGTGCCACCAGTGACAACCGGGACAGCTATGGCTACACCTTC. Its protein is CATSDNRDSYGYTF.

The chain links TRBV11-2 to TRBJ1-5; possibly TRBD1 for D (5 bases). The CDR3 consists of 14 residues. CDR1 SGHAT and CDR2 FQNNGV come from the germline V gene. Trimming stripped 1 base from V and 5 bases from J, with 9 bases between. CDR3 region: CASSLGRGDQPQHF. CDR3 coding DNA: TGTGCCAGCAGCTTAGGACGGGGGGATCAGCCCCAGCATTTT.

The rearrangement uses TRBV28 and TRBJ1-2; D is unresolved. Trimming removed 5 bases at V and 8 bases at J, with 21 bases between. There are 15 residues in the CDR3. From germline, CDR1 is MDHEN and CDR2 SYDVKM. The CDR3 DNA follows: TGTGCCAGCAGTACCCCAGGCCGGGGATCTAGCGGCTACACCTTC. This codes for CASSTPGRGSSGYTF.